One and the same sample provided the 20 T cell receptor beta chains below, sequenced in a study of blood T cell repertoires in COVID-19. Produced via immunoSEQ multiplex PCR; TCRdb's table is partial and in-frame only. Altogether about 100,000 clones are present, around 90% being singletons, with the ten largest covering more than 1.5%. Sequences were obtained from peripheral blood. These receptors all stem from a human donor with active COVID-19. The donor label of this sample is uncertain.

This chain uses TRBV19 with TRBJ2-7, with 8 bases fitting TRBD2. The trim removed 7 bases at V and 2 bases at J, leaving 7 bases unmatched. Germline V gene sequence: CDR1 LNHDA, CDR2 SQIVND (reference sequence). The CDR3 is 14 amino acids. The CDR3 nucleotides read TGTGCCAGTAATGACGGGGGGGAACCCTACGAGCAGTACTTC. Translation: CASNDGGEPYEQYF.

This clone was counted a single time. The chain joins TRBV6-5 to TRBJ2-7; possibly TRBD2 for D (5 bases). Per germline, CDR1 MNHEY and CDR2 SVGAGI. The CDR3 extends over 15 amino acids. With 0 bases removed from V and 1 base from J, the gap between germline ends came to 10 bases. Here the CDR3 DNA reads TGTGCCAGCAGTTACTCGACCGGGGAGTCCTACGAGCAGTACTTC. Its translation: CASSYSTGESYEQYF.

The V and J genes are TRBV28 and TRBJ2-7; tentative D call: TRBD1 (6 bases). Germline lookup yields CDR1 MDHEN and CDR2 SYDVKM. The CDR3 sequence is 18 residues long. With 3 bases removed from V and 2 bases from J, the gap between germline ends came to 23 bases. CDR3 sequence (DNA): TGTGCCAGCAGTTTTCCCCCACTCACAGGGCCCTTGACCTACGAGCAGTACTTC. Translating it yields CASSFPPLTGPLTYEQYF.

The genes are TRBV2 and TRBJ2-1; D remains unclear. From germline, CDR1 is SNHLY and CDR2 FYNNEI. This CDR3 has 16 residues. The V end was cut by 2 bases, the J end by 0 bases, with 11 bases between. CDR3 amino acids: CASSEPAASSYNEQFF. The CDR3 DNA is TGTGCCAGCAGTGAACCCGCCGCTAGCTCCTACAATGAGCAGTTCTTC.

Only one count was recorded for this clone. The junction differs from germline at one of its ends, possibly a read error. The chain couples TRBV7-7 to TRBJ2-1, with D possibly being TRBD2 (6 bases). The germline V gene encodes CDR1 SSHAT and CDR2 FNYEAQ (reference sequence). The CDR3 has 13 amino acids. CDR3 sequence (DNA): TGTGCTAGCAGCTCGGCAGTGGGACTCGTACAGTTCTTC. Its protein product is CASSSAVGLVQFF. The full variable domain, completed using reference TRBV7-7 and TRBJ2-1, is GAGVSQSPRYKVTKRGQDVTLRCDPISSHATLYWYQQALGQGPEFLTYFNYEAQPDKSGLPSDRFSAERPEGSISTLTIQRTEQRDSAMYRCASSSAVGLVQFFGPGTRLTVL.

V gene TRBV4-2 combines with J gene TRBJ2-1, with 13 bases aligning to TRBD2. Germline V gene data show CDR1 as LGHNA and CDR2 as YNFKEQ. There are 19 residues in the CDR3. Trimming cost V 1 base and J 6 bases; bases outside gene matches: 12. CDR3 in DNA: TGTGCCAGCAGCCAAGTAGTACTAGCGGGGGGGCAAGATCTCAATGAGCAGTTCTTC. Translation gives CASSQVVLAGGQDLNEQFF.

This rearrangement joins TRBV2 to TRBJ2-3, with D maybe TRBD1 (6 bases). Germline CDR1 is SNHLY and CDR2 is FYNNEI. This CDR3 is built from 13 residues. Trimming left V 11 bases short and J 5 bases short, with 17 bases between. CDR3 DNA sequence: TGTGCCGGCGCCGGGACACGGCGAGATACGCAGTATTTT. Protein product: CAGAGTRRDTQYF. Complete variable domain (other parts from reference TRBV2 and TRBJ2-3): EPEVTQTPSHQVTQMGQEVILRCVPISNHLYFYWYRQILGQKVEFLVSFYNNEISEKSEIFDDQFSVERPDGSNFTLKIRSTKLEDSAMYFCAGAGTRRDTQYFGPGTRLTVL.

The chain combines TRBV7-9 with TRBJ2-1; possibly TRBD1 for D (6 bases). The CDR3 runs to 15 residues. CDR1 SEHNR and CDR2 FQNEAQ come from the germline V gene (reference sequence). Trimming pared 5 bases from V and 4 bases from J, leaving 15 bases between. The DNA for the CDR3 is TGTGCCAGCAGCCCTCCCGGACAGATATACAATGAGCAGTTCTTC. It encodes CASSPPGQIYNEQFF.

This chain connects TRBV27 to TRBJ1-2, with a weak D call TRBD1 (5 bases). Deletions cut 0 bases from V and 6 bases from J, with 14 bases between. CDR1 and CDR2 (germline): MNHEY, SMNVEV (reference sequence). The CDR3 loop spans 15 amino acids. The CDR3, as DNA: TGTGCCAGCAGTTTATCGGGGGGGGTGGGAGATGGCTACACCTTC. Protein product: CASSLSGGVGDGYTF.

The chain uses TRBV7-2 and TRBJ1-1; perhaps TRBD1 as D (6 bases). Germline assignment: CDR1 SGHTA and CDR2 FQGNSA. V was trimmed by 5 bases and J by 10 bases, leaving 14 bases between them. CDR3 length equals 12 residues. The CDR3 sequence is CASSPTGGTAFF. CDR3 DNA: TGTGCCAGCAGCCCAACGGGGGGCACAGCTTTCTTT.

CDR3 protein: CASSLGQGNQPQHF. The DNA for the CDR3 is TGTGCCAGCAGCTTGGGCCAGGGGAATCAGCCCCAGCATTTT. The rearrangement joins TRBV7-2 to TRBJ1-5, with D tentatively TRBD1 (6 bases). The CDR3 is made up of 14 amino acids. V lost 3 bases and J 4 bases, leaving 10 bases between the germline ends. From germline, CDR1 is SGHTA and CDR2 FQGNSA.

V gene TRBV5-1 combines with J gene TRBJ2-1; D gene unclear. The CDR3 runs 13 residues. With 0 bases removed from V and 9 bases from J, the gap between germline ends came to 10 bases. Germline CDR1 SGHRS, CDR2 YFSETQ. The CDR3 DNA follows: TGCGCCAGCAGCTTGGCTCTAACCCCTGAGCAGTTCTTC. This gives the protein CASSLALTPEQFF.

The chain recombines TRBV9 with TRBJ1-1; D perhaps matches TRBD1 (5 bases). This CDR3 has 14 amino acids. The V end was cut by 0 bases, the J end by 6 bases, with 12 bases between. In germline, CDR1 is SGDLS, CDR2 YYNGEE. The CDR3 region is CASSVVGGTPEAFF. The CDR3 nucleotides read TGTGCCAGCAGCGTAGTTGGGGGGACCCCTGAAGCTTTCTTT.

This chain connects TRBV4-1 to TRBJ1-2; no clear D. V lost 3 bases, J lost 2 bases, and 13 bases lay in between. The V gene's germline CDR1 is MGHRA and CDR2 YSYEKL. The CDR3 runs 15 residues. The CDR3 sequence is CASSHDPGNNYGYTF. The CDR3 region has the DNA TGCGCCAGCAGCCACGACCCCGGGAACAACTATGGCTACACCTTC.

The J gene is TRBJ1-1, the V gene TRBV28; 7 bases are a match to TRBD1. With V trimmed by 2 bases and J by 3 bases, 0 bases remained unmatched. Germline CDR1 is MDHEN and CDR2 is SYDVKM. The CDR3 runs 13 residues. The CDR3 sequence is CASSLQGDTEAFF. The DNA for the CDR3 is TGTGCCAGCAGTTTACAGGGGGACACTGAAGCTTTCTTT.

The rearrangement links TRBV5-4 to TRBJ2-5, with 8 bases matching TRBD1. The CDR3 runs 13 residues. The germline V gene has CDR1 SGHNT and CDR2 YYREEE (reference sequence). V was clipped by 3 bases and J by 4 bases; unmatched bases: 2. In DNA form, the CDR3 reads TGTGCCAGCAGCTACGACAGGGGAGAGACCCAGTACTTC. It yields the protein CASSYDRGETQYF.

The chain links TRBV7-3 to TRBJ2-5; the D gene is possibly TRBD1 (5 bases). This CDR3 has 14 residues. Germline CDR1 is SGHTA and CDR2 is FQGTGA. Trimming stripped 5 bases from V and 1 base from J, with 11 bases between. CDR3 in DNA: TGTGCCAGCAGCCCTTGGGGCAGCCAAGAGACCCAGTACTTC. As protein: CASSPWGSQETQYF.

V usage is TRBV19 and J usage is TRBJ1-5, with D hard to call. This CDR3 comprises 15 residues. CDR1 LNHDA and CDR2 SQIVND come from the germline V gene (reference sequence). Trimming left V 3 bases short and J 4 bases short, with 13 bases between. The CDR3 coding sequence is TGTGCCAGTAGTATGTCATTCGGTGCGAATCAGCCCCAGCATTTT. Its translation is CASSMSFGANQPQHF.

The V gene is TRBV18, the J gene TRBJ2-2, with a weak D call TRBD1 (5 bases). The V end was cut by 1 base, the J end by 4 bases, with 13 bases between. Germline-derived CDR1 and CDR2 are KGHSH and LQKENI. The CDR3 loop spans 16 amino acids. The CDR3 region has the DNA TGTGCCAGCTCACCACTCAACAGGCATGTCACCGGGGAGCTGTTTTTT. It codes for CASSPLNRHVTGELFF. Full variable domain (outside the CDR3, taken from reference TRBV18 and TRBJ2-2): NAGVMQNPRHLVRRRGQEARLRCSPMKGHSHVYWYRQLPEEGLKFMVYLQKENIIDESGMPKERFSAEFPKEGPSILRIQQVVRGDSAAYFCASSPLNRHVTGELFFGEGSRLTVL.

V gene TRBV9 combines with J gene TRBJ1-5; perhaps TRBD1 as D (6 bases). Per the germline V gene, CDR1 is SGDLS and CDR2 is YYNGEE. The CDR3 contains 14 residues. The germline V and J ends were trimmed by 4 bases and 3 bases, with 11 bases remaining between them. The CDR3, as DNA: TGTGCCAGCAGCCAAGGGGGTTACAATCAGCCCCAGCATTTT. It translates to CASSQGGYNQPQHF.